This entry lists 17 T cell receptor beta chains sequenced from one sample in a study of T-cell reconstitution after alpha-beta-depleted transplantation in children. Unique molecular identifiers were incorporated during preparation of the TCRbeta library. TCRdb itself ran the PCR reads through MiXCR, one entry per CDR3 protein. The sample yields 500,000 to 600,000 distinct CDR3 sequences, about 18% seen once. Sequencing used PBMCs from the stem cell graft donor, obtained from the stem cell graft. The source of these receptors is a human donor who donated a stem cell graft to a child with acute lymphoblastic leukemia.

The chain combines TRBV11-2 with TRBJ2-4, with 11 bases fitting TRBD2. Per the germline V gene, CDR1 is SGHAT and CDR2 is FQNNGV. V dropped 3 bases and J dropped 10; count of bases not matched to a gene: 14. CDR3 length: 17 residues. DNA for the CDR3: TGTGCCAGCAGCTTTGGACAGGGTGGACTAGCGGGCGTAATTCAGTACTTC. It encodes CASSFGQGGLAGVIQYF. The full variable domain, rest sourced from reference TRBV11-2 and TRBJ2-4, is EAGVAQSPRYKIIEKRQSVAFWCNPISGHATLYWYQQILGQGPKLLIQFQNNGVVDDSQLPKDRFSAERLKGVDSTLKIQPAKLEDSAVYLCASSFGQGGLAGVIQYFGAGTRLSVL.

This clonotype has more than one count but fewer than ten. V usage is TRBV10-3 and J usage is TRBJ2-7, with D possibly called TRBD1 or TRBD2 (5 bases each). Trimming cost V 3 bases and J 6 bases, with 21 bases left between them. Per the germline V gene, CDR1 is ENHRY and CDR2 is SYGVKD. This CDR3 has 16 amino acids. CDR3 bases: TGTGCCATCAGTGAAATGGCCGAGGGACCCAGAGGCGAGCAGTACTTC. Encoded protein: CAISEMAEGPRGEQYF.

This clonotype has only a few counts. This chain uses TRBV4-1 with TRBJ2-5; 7 nucleotides match TRBD1. Germline lookup yields CDR1 MGHRA and CDR2 YSYEKL. This CDR3 is built from 15 residues. Losses at the gene ends were 4 bases for V and 5 bases for J; bases not matched to a gene: 10. CDR3 nucleotide sequence: TGCGCCAGCAGCCCCTCGAGGGGGCGTTGGGAGACCCAGTACTTC. Translated: CASSPSRGRWETQYF.

The genes are TRBV20-1 and TRBJ1-6; D not resolved. The length of the CDR3 is 17 residues. V was trimmed by 0 bases and J by 0 bases, leaving 12 bases between them. Per the germline V gene, CDR1 is DFQATT and CDR2 is SNEGSKA (reference sequence). CDR3 sequence: CSARDPSLGSYNSPLHF. The CDR3 DNA follows: TGCAGTGCTAGAGATCCCAGCTTAGGCTCCTATAATTCACCCCTCCACTTT.

This clonotype was picked up a small number of times. The chain combines TRBV12-3 or TRBV12-4 with TRBJ2-5, with D perhaps TRBD2 (6 bases). The ends were cut back, 5 bases at V and 5 bases at J, with 15 bases in the middle. This CDR3 is built from 14 residues. CDR3 in amino acids: CASSPNSGVETQYF. DNA of the CDR3: TGTGCCAGCAGTCCAAATTCGGGGGTGGAGACCCAGTACTTC.

The genes are TRBV3-1 and TRBJ1-3; a possible D gene is TRBD1 (5 bases). Per the germline V gene, CDR1 is LGHDT and CDR2 is YNNKEL (reference sequence). V lost 4 bases and J lost 4, with 8 bases in between. This CDR3 has 13 residues. This CDR3 reads CASSRGDGNTIYF. The CDR3 nucleotides read TGTGCCAGCAGCCGCGGGGACGGAAACACCATATATTTT.

The chain joins TRBV7-2 to TRBJ2-2; 7 nucleotides align to TRBD1. J lost 2 bases, V lost 6 bases, and 6 bases had no gene match. Looked up from germline, CDR1 is SGHTA and CDR2 is FQGNSA. The CDR3 spans 15 residues. The CDR3 protein is CASSSNRGNTGELFF. CDR3 bases: TGTGCCAGCAGTTCAAACAGGGGAAACACCGGGGAGCTGTTTTTT.

This clonotype was seen a handful of times. The DNA for the CDR3 is TGCAGTGCTGTGGACAGGCCTACCTACCAAGAGACCCAGTACTTC. Translating it yields CSAVDRPTYQETQYF. The rearrangement joins TRBV20-1 to TRBJ2-5; 7 bases agree with TRBD1. The CDR3 is 15 amino acids. Germline trimming cut 5 bases from V and 0 bases from J; bases unmatched to any gene: 9. CDR1 and CDR2 (germline): DFQATT, SNEGSKA (reference sequence).

This sequence joins TRBV7-9 and TRBJ2-3; no definite D call. The CDR3 totals 17 residues. Germline assignment: CDR1 SEHNR and CDR2 FQNEAQ (reference sequence). V was shortened by 1 base and J by 2 bases, with 16 bases between the two germline ends. DNA of the CDR3: TGTGCCAGCAGCTTAGTCGGCGACCCTCGAGTCACAGATACGCAGTATTTT. Its translation: CASSLVGDPRVTDTQYF.

A few counts support this clonotype. The V call is TRBV29-1, the J call TRBJ2-5; TRBD2 matches at 10 bases. V lost 3 bases and J lost 5; bases outside the gene matches: 3. Germline CDR1 SQVTM, CDR2 ANQGSEA. The CDR3 extends over 13 amino acids. The chain's CDR3 is CSVDPSGSETQYF. DNA for the CDR3: TGCAGCGTTGATCCTAGCGGGAGCGAGACCCAGTACTTC.

This chain joins TRBV20-1 and TRBJ1-5; tentative D call: TRBD1 (6 bases). V lost 0 bases to trimming and J lost 1 base, with 13 bases between them. CDR3 length: 16 residues. Germline CDR1 DFQATT, CDR2 SNEGSKA (reference sequence). The CDR3 coding sequence is TGCAGTGCTAGAGATAATGTAGGGGGAAGCAATCAGCCCCAGCATTTT. Its protein is CSARDNVGGSNQPQHF.

This clonotype showed up just a few times. The rearrangement uses TRBV9 and TRBJ2-3; a weak D match, TRBD2 (5 bases). CDR1 SGDLS and CDR2 YYNGEE come from the germline V gene. The CDR3 extends over 15 amino acids. V was shortened by 3 bases and J by 2 bases, with 13 bases between the two germline ends. Written as DNA, the CDR3 is TGTGCCAGCAGCGCCCTACGGGGTGACACAGATACGCAGTATTTT. Amino acid sequence: CASSALRGDTDTQYF. The variable domain in full, with the rest retrieved from reference TRBV9 and TRBJ2-3, is DSGVTQTPKHLITATGQRVTLRCSPRSGDLSVYWYQQSLDQGLQFLIQYYNGEERAKGNILERFSAQQFPDLHSELNLSSLELGDSALYFCASSALRGDTDTQYFGPGTRLTVL.

This clonotype was seen a few times. V gene TRBV24-1 combines with J gene TRBJ2-3, with a possible D match to TRBD2 (5 bases). CDR3 length: 17 amino acids. Between the trimmed V and J ends, which lost 4 bases and 6 bases, there was a span of 22 bases. Germline lookup yields CDR1 KGHDR and CDR2 SFDVKD. The DNA of the CDR3 is TGTGCCACCAGTGACAACCCAGCCCACATCTCGGGGGATACGCAGTATTTT. This translates into CATSDNPAHISGDTQYF.

The sample holds a few counts of this clonotype. The V and J genes are TRBV5-1 and TRBJ2-3; possible D gene TRBD2, 6 bases. Trimming left V 4 bases short and J 2 bases short, with 20 bases between. CDR3 length: 17 residues. CDR1 is SGHRS and CDR2 is YFSETQ in the germline V gene. CDR3 nucleotides: TGCGCCAGCAGCCTTGGCAGGACGGGACTCCTCACAGATACGCAGTATTTT. It translates to CASSLGRTGLLTDTQYF.

This sequence joins TRBV5-1 and TRBJ2-1; TRBD2 agrees at 11 bases. After removal of 2 bases from V and 4 bases from J, the junction contained 20 bases not matched to a gene. The CDR3 extends over 21 amino acids. In germline, CDR1 is SGHRS, CDR2 YFSETQ. The CDR3 sequence: CASSFGTSGAPPEGGYNEQFF. The CDR3 region has the DNA TGCGCCAGCAGCTTTGGGACTAGCGGAGCTCCTCCTGAAGGGGGTTACAATGAGCAGTTCTTC. Supplemented by reference TRBV5-1 and TRBJ2-1, the full variable domain reads KAGVTQTPRYLIKTRGQQVTLSCSPISGHRSVSWYQQTPGQGLQFLFEYFSETQRNKGNFPGRFSGRQFSNSRSEMNVSTLELGDSALYLCASSFGTSGAPPEGGYNEQFFGPGTRLTVL.

The chain is built from TRBV10-3 and TRBJ2-1; D unclear. CDR3 length: 12 residues. Germline V CDR1 and CDR2: ENHRY, SYGVKD. V was pared by 0 bases and J by 10 bases, with 7 bases between. The CDR3 sequence: CAISESLLEQFF. Here the CDR3 DNA reads TGTGCCATCAGTGAGTCATTGTTAGAGCAGTTCTTC.

This clonotype was seen a few times. The rearrangement links TRBV15 to TRBJ2-5; 8 bases align to TRBD2. The V gene's germline CDR1 is LNHNV and CDR2 YYDKDF (reference sequence). The CDR3 totals 16 residues. Losses at the gene ends were 5 bases for V and 4 bases for J; bases not matched to a gene: 12. The CDR3 DNA sequence: TGTGCCACCAGCGGATCTAGCGGGTGGGCGTTAGAGACCCAGTACTTC. Translation: CATSGSSGWALETQYF.